A single sample is the source of the 20 T cell receptor beta chains below, sequenced in a study of breast tumors, draining lymph nodes, adjacent tissues. TCRdb ran MiXCR on the multiplex PCR reads and lists one entry per CDR3 protein. Here the sample spans about 200,000 distinct CDR3 sequences, approximately 33% being singletons. The lymph nodes were axillary draining lymph nodes from breast cancer patients. The specimen sequenced was axillary lymph node tissue. All receptors derive from a female donor with breast cancer. Some clones in this sample may be carry-over from other donors' samples.

At least ten counts were recorded for this clonotype. The chain carries TRBV20-1 and TRBJ1-5; 7 nucleotides line up with TRBD1. With V trimmed by 1 base and J by 2 bases, 5 bases remained unmatched. This CDR3 contains 15 residues. Germline V CDR1 and CDR2: DFQATT, SNEGSKA (reference sequence). The CDR3 loop reads CSARAKGAGNQPQHF. CDR3 in DNA: TGCAGTGCTAGAGCGAAGGGGGCAGGCAATCAGCCCCAGCATTTT.

A remark on this clonotype: A read error may be the cause here, since a much bigger clone is one base away. V gene TRBV5-5 combines with J gene TRBJ2-3; D is perhaps TRBD1 (6 bases). Germline CDR1 reads SGHKS; CDR2 reads YYEKEE (reference sequence). The germline V and J ends were trimmed by 4 bases and 4 bases, with 16 bases remaining between them. The CDR3 length is 15 residues. CDR3 protein: CASSPRQGSADTQYF. The CDR3 DNA is TGTGCCAGCAGCCCCCGGCAGGGGAGCGCAGATACGCAGTATTTT.

This clonotype was found many times. The chain has TRBV20-1 and TRBJ1-2; 7 nucleotides match TRBD1. The CDR3 is 17 residues long. V lost 7 bases, J lost 5 bases, and 22 bases stayed unmatched. In germline, CDR1 is DFQATT, CDR2 SNEGSKA (reference sequence). The CDR3 protein is CSGMVAGSKGAVYGYTF. The CDR3 DNA follows: TGCAGTGGGATGGTGGCAGGGAGCAAGGGGGCGGTTTATGGCTACACCTTC.

This clonotype was counted many times. The chain combines TRBV19 with TRBJ2-7, with D possibly matching TRBD2 (6 bases). Deletions cut 2 bases from V and 0 bases from J, with 11 bases between. The V gene's germline CDR1 is LNHDA and CDR2 SQIVND (reference sequence). This CDR3 contains 15 residues. This CDR3 is CASSISGEYSYEQYF. The CDR3 nucleotides are TGTGCCAGTAGTATATCGGGGGAGTACTCCTACGAGCAGTACTTC.

This clonotype was counted at least ten times. The V call is TRBV5-1, the J call TRBJ2-7, with 9 bases identical to TRBD1. The CDR3 runs 19 residues. The ends lost 0 bases at V and 4 bases at J; junction bases unmatched: 17. CDR1 and CDR2 from the germline V gene are SGHRS and YFSETQ. This CDR3 is CASSLAPPGTGSIMYEQYF. The CDR3 nucleotides are TGCGCCAGCAGCTTGGCCCCCCCCGGGACAGGGTCCATCATGTACGAGCAGTACTTC.

This clonotype has ten or more counts. The rearrangement links TRBV3-1 to TRBJ2-1, with no clear D. CDR1 and CDR2 from the germline V gene are LGHDT and YNNKEL (reference sequence). The CDR3 has 14 residues. The V gene lost 1 base and the J gene lost 8 bases, with 12 bases spanning the gap. CDR3 residues: CASSQGSFYDEQFF. CDR3 nucleotide sequence: TGTGCCAGCAGCCAAGGGAGCTTTTATGATGAGCAGTTCTTC.

The chain carries TRBV5-4 and TRBJ1-2, with D possibly being TRBD1 (6 bases). Looked up from germline, CDR1 is SGHNT and CDR2 is YYREEE (reference sequence). CDR3 size: 18 residues. V dropped 3 bases and J dropped 6 bases, with 27 bases sitting between them. CDR3 DNA: TGTGCCAGCAGCTCCGATATCGCCCCCGGGGCAGGGGAGAATGGCTACACCTTC. This encodes CASSSDIAPGAGENGYTF.

This clonotype was seen more than once but under ten times. A much larger clonotype is one base distant, so this may be a read error. The chain links TRBV20-1 to TRBJ2-5; 7 bases fit TRBD2. The CDR3 contains 12 residues. Germline V lookup: CDR1 DFQATT, CDR2 SNEGSKA (reference sequence). Written as DNA, the CDR3 is TGCAGTGCCGGGGGGACTGGGGAGACCCCGTACTTC. Translation: CSAGGTGETPYF.

This clonotype was observed many times. The genes are TRBV5-8 and TRBJ2-3; D possibly corresponds to TRBD2 (6 bases). Per the germline V gene, CDR1 is SGHTS and CDR2 is YDEGEE. V gave up 3 bases and J gave up 2 bases, with 19 bases separating them. This CDR3 contains 17 residues. The CDR3 nucleotides are TGTGCCAGCAGCTCACCCCGGGACTGGCGGGACACAGATACGCAGTATTTT. Encoded protein: CASSSPRDWRDTDTQYF.

This clonotype was recorded a few times. A much larger clone differs by one base, so this may be a read error. This sequence joins TRBV7-2 and TRBJ2-1, with TRBD1 identical over 12 bases. The CDR3 length is 16 residues. Germline V lookup: CDR1 SGHTA, CDR2 FQGNSA. This CDR3 is CASSLMGTGGNDEQSF. CDR3 DNA: TGTGCCAGCAGCTTAATGGGGACAGGGGGCAATGATGAGCAGTCCTTC.

The genes are TRBV6-1 and TRBJ2-3; no clear D. V dropped 4 bases and J dropped 11 bases, with 10 bases sitting between them. CDR1 and CDR2 (germline): MNHNS, SASEGT. This CDR3 is 11 amino acids long. CDR3 protein: CASSVYNEQYF. CDR3 DNA sequence: TGTGCCAGCAGTGTCTACAATGAGCAGTATTTT.

In its sample, this clonotype was seen many times. The chain is built from TRBV20-1 and TRBJ2-2; D possibly matches TRBD1 or TRBD2 (5 bases each). The germline V gene has CDR1 DFQATT and CDR2 SNEGSKA (reference sequence). Deletions cut 6 bases from V and 1 base from J, with 15 bases between. CDR3 size: 15 residues. Here the CDR3 DNA reads TGCAGTGCCGAGAGGGGAGCCCTGAACACCGGGGAGCTGTTTTTT. Encoded protein: CSAERGALNTGELFF.

This chain uses TRBV6-2 or TRBV6-3 with TRBJ1-1; 8 bases match TRBD1. Germline CDR1 and CDR2: MNHEY and SVGEGT. The V segment lost 8 bases and the J segment 5 bases; nucleotides outside the gene matches: 7. The CDR3 consists of 13 residues. The CDR3 coding sequence is TGTGCCAGCGGGGCAGGGGGCTGGACTGAAGCTTTCTTT. Translation gives CASGAGGWTEAFF.

Regarding this clonotype: Its ends do not fully match the called genes, so a read error is possible. The chain uses TRBV5-4 and TRBJ1-1; D call uncertain. The CDR3 runs to 13 residues. Germline lookup yields CDR1 SGHNT and CDR2 YYREEE (reference sequence). This chain's CDR3 is CASSFGGNTEALF. For the CDR3, the DNA is TGTGCCAGCAGCTTCGGCGGGAACACTGAAGCTCTCTTT.

This chain connects TRBV7-2 to TRBJ1-5; D is uncertain. This CDR3 region has 13 residues. V was shortened by 2 bases and J by 5 bases, with 7 bases between the two germline ends. Germline V gene data show CDR1 as SGHTA and CDR2 as FQGNSA. The CDR3 bases are TGTGCCAGCAGCTTAATGTTAGATCAGCCCCAGCATTTT. Translating it yields CASSLMLDQPQHF.

This clonotype was recorded many times. The DNA of the CDR3 is TGTGCCAGTAGTAGACTAGCGGGTCTCGACGAGCAGTACTTC. The encoded protein is CASSRLAGLDEQYF. The V and J genes are TRBV19 and TRBJ2-7; 10 bases are a match to TRBD2. Germline CDR1 LNHDA, CDR2 SQIVND (reference sequence). CDR3 length: 14 amino acids. After removal of 4 bases from V and 5 bases from J, the junction contained 5 bases not matched to a gene.

This clonotype has a count of ten or more. A read error may be the cause here, since a much bigger clone is one base away. J is TRBJ2-3 and V is TRBV7-8; TRBD2 aligns across 12 bases. Germline CDR1 SGHVS, CDR2 FQNEAQ. The CDR3 loop spans 17 amino acids. The chain's CDR3 is CASSPTSGGISTDPQYF. The CDR3 DNA reads as TGTGCCAGCAGCCCGACTAGCGGGGGTATTAGCACAGATCCGCAGTATTTT.

This rearrangement joins TRBV5-5 to TRBJ2-2; 14 bases match TRBD2. From germline, CDR1 is SGHKS and CDR2 YYEKEE (reference sequence). CDR3 length: 16 amino acids. After removal of 4 bases from V and 7 bases from J, the junction contained 6 bases not matched to a gene. As DNA, the CDR3 is TGTGCCAGCAGCCCCGGGACTAGCGGGAGAGTCGGGGAGCTGTTTTTT. This sequence encodes CASSPGTSGRVGELFF.

This chain links TRBV5-1 with TRBJ2-7, with D maybe TRBD2 (6 bases). The CDR3 runs to 15 residues. The germline V gene has CDR1 SGHRS and CDR2 YFSETQ. The ends were cut back, 7 bases at V and 9 bases at J, with 26 bases in the middle. CDR3: CASSTQGTGRVAQYF. The CDR3 DNA follows: TGCGCCAGCTCTACTCAAGGGACTGGGCGGGTGGCGCAGTACTTC.

Details on this clonotype: One end of the junction fails to match germline, which may point to a read error. This chain uses TRBV29-1 with TRBJ2-1; 10 bases line up with TRBD1. The CDR3 loop spans 18 amino acids. Germline V gene data show CDR1 as SQVTM and CDR2 as ANQGSEA. The CDR3 DNA follows: TGCAGCGTTGTTTACTACTTAGGGGGGGACAGGGGCTACAATGAGCAATTCTTC. Translation gives CSVVYYLGGDRGYNEQFF.